This TCR beta chain emerged from a study of blood T cell repertoires in COVID-19 (dated by TCRdb to the early 2020s). At the level of the whole study: Samples from collaborators originated in the United States, Italy and Spain and spanned both the acute and convalescent phases of COVID-19. A de-identified subject ID, COVID-19 status, age in years and sex were almost always included in the sample metadata. Samples were obtained from the ongoing ImmuneRACE study (first 160 participants) and from about 1,300 subjects provided by 6 global collaborators. A freely available public database, intended as a resource for researchers studying the immune response to SARS-CoV-2, is where the repertoires were released. Subjects who had been exposed to COVID-19, were actively infected with it, or had recovered from it provided the deeply sampled blood TCRbeta repertoires that made up the dataset. Where available, HLA class I and class II types were obtained from metadata supplied by the sample provider rather than from assay-based typing. The prospective study material was composed of cDNA or gDNA derived from T cells, B-cell-depleted T cells, or PBMCs.

The germline ends are 12 bases apart after V is trimmed by 4 bases and J by 2 bases. The CDR3 starts with the cysteine, ends with the phenylalanine, and has 14 residues. CDR3 DNA only is kept here, 42 bases in frame from base 1. The germline V gene supplies CDR1 SNHLY and CDR2 FYNNEI. Participants in the prospective study were aged 18 to 89 years, lived in about two dozen United States geographic areas, and enrolled through a virtual design. In the prospective study, participants were assigned to cohorts based on the clinical history participants reported in a screening survey and a study questionnaire. For ImmuneRACE Cohort 3, a participant was defined as recovered based on two consecutive negative NP/OP PCR tests, clearance by a healthcare professional, or resolution of symptoms. Each participant in the prospective study had whole blood, serum and a nasopharyngeal or oropharyngeal swab collected by mobile phlebotomists. Additional blood draws and questionnaires over an approximately 2-month period could optionally be provided by prospective study participants. Before DNA extraction, prospective study blood samples were shipped either frozen or at room temperature.

Here is what the overall study found, with its caveats: How much clinical and demographic metadata was included differed by source and by participant, and the metadata was provided uncurated.

TCRbeta CDR3 regions were amplified from genomic DNA by means of the immunoSEQ Assay, a bias-controlled multiplex PCR. The authors' analysis ran thus. Nucleated cell counts per sample were estimated from amplification of reference gene primers within the assay. Sequence reads were collapsed and filtered to measure the absolute abundance of every unique TCRbeta CDR3 rearrangement. For each sample, productive Simpson clonality was calculated as the square root of Simpson's diversity index over productive rearrangements. TCRdb re-hosts the immuneACCESS table, in-frame sequences only. Its copies lack some clones; in the studies checked, an unresolved V gene accounts for under half of them, and the cause for the rest is not known. V and J calls and clone size come straight from that table; D and trimming were deduced from the DNA. This sample comprises around 290,000 clones, about nine tenths of them detected only once. The top ten hold approximately 2.5% of the sample.

With regard to this clone: The antigen it recognizes is unknown. No base quality values were provided; no much bigger clone lies one nucleotide off.

The TCR was taken from a woman aged 18-29 years who had recovered from COVID-19. This chain is built from TRBV2 and TRBJ2-7; a tentative D call is TRBD2 (5 bases match). What was sequenced was PBMCs or T cells enriched from blood (not recorded which). The nucleotide sequence reads TGTGCCAGCAGTGTTGTAGCGACTACCTACGAGCAGTACTTC. It encodes CASSVVATTYEQYF.